A single sample gave rise to the 19 T cell receptor beta chains below, sequenced in a study of immune cell composition in non-small cell lung cancer. The normal lung sample lay at least 3 cm, and maximally far, from the tumour. Produced via immunoSEQ multiplex PCR; TCRdb's table is partial and in-frame only. The sample yields 5,000 to 5,500 clones, approximately 90% seen once. Sequences were obtained from non-adjacent lung tissue. All receptors derive from a human donor with non-small cell lung cancer. Some clones in this sample may be carry-over from other donors' samples.

This clone was seen a few times. This rearrangement joins TRBV6-6 to TRBJ2-2; perhaps TRBD1 as D (5 bases). V was cut by 1 base and J by 2 bases, with 11 bases left in between. Germline V CDR1 and CDR2: MNHNY, SVGAGI (reference sequence). This CDR3 region has 16 residues. CDR3 residues: CASSYLGQYNTGELFF. The CDR3 DNA is TGTGCCAGCAGTTACTTGGGGCAGTATAACACCGGGGAGCTGTTTTTT.

The chain combines TRBV30 with TRBJ2-7; 11 nucleotides align to TRBD2. CDR3 length: 17 residues. V lost 0 bases to trimming and J lost 4 bases; unmatched junction nucleotides: 11. Germline V gives CDR1 GTSNPN, CDR2 SVGIG (reference sequence). In nucleotides, the CDR3 is TGTGCCTGGAGTGTACGTGGAGGTTGGACTAGCGGGTACGAGCAGTACTTC. Translated: CAWSVRGGWTSGYEQYF.

The V gene is TRBV2, the J gene TRBJ1-5; maybe TRBD1 (6 bases). The V end lost 3 bases, the J end lost 6 bases, and 12 bases lay between the germline ends. CDR1 and CDR2 (germline): SNHLY, FYNNEI. The CDR3 consists of 14 residues. The CDR3 DNA reads as TGTGCCAGCAGTGAGAATCAGGGGAGTCAGCCCCAGCATTTT. This encodes CASSENQGSQPQHF.

The gene calls are TRBV4-3 and TRBJ1-3; TRBD1 agrees at 7 bases. J lost 3 bases, V lost 1 base, and 3 bases had no gene match. This CDR3 contains 15 residues. In germline, CDR1 is LGHNA, CDR2 YSLEER. The CDR3 here is CASSQVSGGGNTIYF. In DNA, the CDR3 is TGCGCCAGCAGCCAAGTATCAGGGGGTGGAAACACCATATATTTT.

The chain has TRBV21-1 and TRBJ2-1; the table's D call, TRBD2, has no DNA check behind it. TRBV21-1 is a pseudogene. The CDR3 is made up of 17 amino acids. The CDR3 here is CASSKAKREGNYNEQFF. In nucleotides, the CDR3 is TGTGCCAGCAGCAAAGCTAAGCGGGAGGGCAACTACAATGAGCAGTTCTTC.

The V and J genes are TRBV7-6 and TRBJ2-1; tentatively, D is TRBD2 (6 bases). The CDR3 contains 15 residues. Trimming took 0 bases from V and 7 from J, leaving 13 bases between them. Germline CDR1 and CDR2: SGHVS and FNYEAQ. This CDR3 is CASSLAPRDSNEQFF. DNA for the CDR3: TGTGCCAGCAGCTTAGCCCCTCGGGACTCGAATGAGCAGTTCTTC. The whole variable domain, filled in from reference TRBV7-6 and TRBJ2-1, reads GAGVSQSPRYKVTKRGQDVALRCDPISGHVSLYWYRQALGQGPEFLTYFNYEAQQDKSGLPNDRFSAERPEGSISTLTIQRTEQRDSAMYRCASSLAPRDSNEQFFGPGTRLTVL.

The J gene is TRBJ1-2, the V gene TRBV4-2; D gene unclear. This CDR3 is 15 amino acids long. The V gene's germline CDR1 is LGHNA and CDR2 YNFKEQ. The V gene lost 0 bases and the J gene lost 3 bases, with 11 bases spanning the gap. In nucleotides, the CDR3 is TGTGCCAGCAGCCAAGACTGGGGAGGTGACTATGGCTACACCTTC. Its translation is CASSQDWGGDYGYTF.

The chain has TRBV13 and TRBJ2-7; D remains ambiguous. This CDR3 has 14 residues. Per the germline V gene, CDR1 is PRHDT and CDR2 is FYEKMQ (reference sequence). V shed 3 bases and J shed 5 bases, with 14 bases lying between them. CDR3 loop: CASSFRQSKDEQYF. The CDR3 DNA reads as TGTGCCAGCAGCTTCAGGCAGTCCAAAGACGAGCAGTACTTC.

This rearrangement joins TRBV7-2 to TRBJ2-7; D is possibly TRBD2 (5 bases). V shed 5 bases and J shed 1 base, with 15 bases lying between them. CDR3 length equals 15 residues. Germline V gene lookup returns CDR1 SGHTA and CDR2 FQGNSA. In nucleotides, the CDR3 is TGTGCCAGCAGCCCTCAGATGGGCGGGTCCTACGAGCAGTACTTC. Its protein is CASSPQMGGSYEQYF.

This chain joins TRBV6-5 and TRBJ1-2; D uncertain. The CDR3 is 13 amino acids. Germline loops: CDR1 MNHEY, CDR2 SVGAGI. Trimming stripped 6 bases from V and 8 bases from J, with 16 bases between. As DNA, the CDR3 is TGTGCCAGCAGCCCTAGTGCGTCCGGGGGCTACACCTTC. Encoded protein: CASSPSASGGYTF.

The chain joins TRBV5-1 to TRBJ1-1, with D possibly TRBD1 on 6 matching bases. Germline loops: CDR1 SGHRS, CDR2 YFSETQ. V was pared by 5 bases and J by 4 bases, with 15 bases between. The CDR3 length is 14 residues. The CDR3: CASRPTGWSTEAFF. The CDR3 DNA reads TGCGCCAGCAGACCGACAGGTTGGTCCACTGAAGCTTTCTTT.

The chain carries TRBV5-1 and TRBJ2-5; weak D call: TRBD2 (6 bases). The germline V and J ends were trimmed by 4 bases and 2 bases, with 18 bases remaining between them. Germline CDR1 SGHRS, CDR2 YFSETQ. The CDR3 consists of 16 residues. In nucleotides, the CDR3 is TGCGCCAGCAGCCTGTTGGGGCGGGGCCAACAAGAGACCCAGTACTTC. Its protein product is CASSLLGRGQQETQYF.

The rearrangement uses TRBV9 and TRBJ2-6, with TRBD1 matching 7 bases. Germline-derived CDR1 and CDR2 are SGDLS and YYNGEE. With 0 bases clipped from V and 4 bases from J, the junction kept 1 base outside the gene matches. This CDR3 contains 15 residues. CDR3 region: CASSVEGAGANVLTF. The CDR3 DNA is TGTGCCAGCAGCGTAGAGGGGGCCGGGGCCAACGTCCTGACTTTC.

V and J are TRBV10-2 and TRBJ2-1; D may be TRBD2 (5 bases). Trimming removed 3 bases from V and 3 bases from J, with 12 bases in between. CDR1 WSHSY and CDR2 SAAADI come from the germline V gene. This CDR3 comprises 15 residues. The CDR3 protein is CASSDGSAGYNEQFF. CDR3 nucleotide sequence: TGCGCCAGCAGTGACGGTAGCGCAGGCTACAATGAGCAGTTCTTC.

The CDR3 bases are TGTGCCAGCAGTCAAAATAACAGGGGGAGGTTGTACGAGCAGTACTTC. Its translation is CASSQNNRGRLYEQYF. J is TRBJ2-7 and V is TRBV7-2; 8 bases are shared with TRBD1. Germline V lookup: CDR1 SGHTA, CDR2 FQGNSA. V shed 6 bases and J 4 bases; nucleotides not matched to a gene: 14. This CDR3 spans 16 amino acids.

This sequence joins TRBV15 and TRBJ2-5; 10 bases match TRBD2. Per the germline V gene, CDR1 is LNHNV and CDR2 is YYDKDF (reference sequence). This CDR3 spans 15 amino acids. Germline trimming cut 1 base from V and 3 bases from J; bases unmatched to any gene: 2. The CDR3: CATSRGTSGEETQYF. The CDR3 DNA reads as TGTGCCACCAGCAGAGGGACTAGCGGAGAAGAGACCCAGTACTTC. Full variable domain (outside the CDR3, taken from reference TRBV15 and TRBJ2-5): DAMVIQNPRYQVTQFGKPVTLSCSQTLNHNVMYWYQQKSSQAPKLLFHYYDKDFNNEADTPDNFQSRRPNTSFCFLDIRSPGLGDTAMYLCATSRGTSGEETQYFGPGTRLLVL.

The chain is built from TRBV28 and TRBJ1-5, with D possibly TRBD1 on 6 matching bases. Germline V gives CDR1 MDHEN, CDR2 SYDVKM. The V gene lost 7 bases and the J gene lost 4 bases, with 20 bases spanning the gap. The CDR3 totals 16 residues. This chain's CDR3 is CASTRGGVLGNQPQHF. The CDR3 bases are TGTGCCAGCACCCGAGGGGGAGTTCTGGGAAATCAGCCCCAGCATTTT.

The chain has TRBV4-3 and TRBJ2-7, with 9 nucleotides matching TRBD1. Germline loops: CDR1 LGHNA, CDR2 YSLEER. After removal of 0 bases from V and 3 bases from J, the junction contained 9 bases not matched to a gene. The length of the CDR3 is 17 residues. The CDR3 DNA is TGCGCCAGCAGCCAAGAAGTCCGGTCGGGACAGGGCTACGAGCAGTACTTC. It encodes CASSQEVRSGQGYEQYF.

The chain couples TRBV7-9 to TRBJ1-1; a weak D match, TRBD1 (6 bases). Germline V CDR1 and CDR2: SEHNR, FQNEAQ (reference sequence). Trimming took 6 bases from V and 4 from J, leaving 30 bases between them. The CDR3 totals 19 residues. CDR3 bases: TGTGCCAGCAGGATCCTTCGGGGAAGGACAGATACCTTCCCCACTGAAGCTTTCTTT. Its protein product is CASRILRGRTDTFPTEAFF.